These 14 T cell receptor beta chains came from one sample sequenced in a study of Graves' ophthalmopathy and Graves' hyperthyroidism. TCR beta CDR3 regions were amplified from RNA transcripts. Amplification began with first-round RT-PCR using HTBI primers, then second-round multiplex PCR was performed. TCRdb reprocessed the multiplex PCR reads via MiXCR and lists one record per CDR3 protein. The sample consists of 400,000 or so distinct CDR3 sequences, roughly 17% of them appearing once. Material for sequencing was peripheral blood. The receptor set was obtained from an adult woman with stable Graves' hyperthyroidism.

There are many counts of this clonotype. V is TRBV12-3 or TRBV12-4 and J is TRBJ2-7; possible D gene TRBD1, 6 bases. The CDR3 sequence is 14 residues long. The ends were cut back, 8 bases at V and 2 bases at J, with 16 bases in the middle. In DNA form, the CDR3 reads TGTGCCAGCTCTTCGGACAGTCCCACCTACGAGCAGTACTTC. Its protein is CASSSDSPTYEQYF.

This clonotype was seen repeatedly, ten times or more. The rearrangement joins TRBV5-1 to TRBJ2-7; 7 bases are a match to TRBD2. This CDR3 has 15 amino acids. Germline loops: CDR1 SGHRS, CDR2 YFSETQ. The ends lost 1 base at V and 4 bases at J; junction bases unmatched: 8. In DNA form, the CDR3 reads TGCGCCAGCAGCTTGCCCCGCGGGAGAAGTTACGAGCAGTACTTC. Translation: CASSLPRGRSYEQYF.

Many counts were recorded for this clonotype. The rearrangement links TRBV2 to TRBJ1-3, with TRBD1 identical over 9 bases. Germline CDR1 SNHLY, CDR2 FYNNEI. The CDR3 runs to 15 residues. V lost 5 bases and J lost 4; bases outside the gene matches: 6. The CDR3 DNA reads as TGTGCCAGCAGTACAGGGGGCGCGGCGGGAAACACCATATATTTT. It encodes CASSTGGAAGNTIYF.

This clonotype was picked up many times. The chain combines TRBV12-3 or TRBV12-4 with TRBJ2-7, with 8 bases matching TRBD1. After removal of 7 bases from V and 4 bases from J, the junction contained 12 bases not matched to a gene. This CDR3 spans 15 amino acids. CDR3 loop: CASTQARTGPYEQYF. The CDR3 DNA is TGTGCCAGCACCCAGGCGAGGACAGGGCCTTACGAGCAGTACTTC.

This rearrangement joins TRBV12-3 or TRBV12-4 to TRBJ2-4; TRBD2 agrees at 12 bases. This CDR3 has 16 residues. The V and J ends lost 4 bases and 7 bases, in that order; junction bases with no gene match: 8. Here the CDR3 reads CASSSPGLAGRNIQYF. In DNA form, the CDR3 reads TGTGCCAGCAGTTCCCCGGGACTAGCGGGCCGGAACATTCAGTACTTC.

The chain has TRBV5-1 and TRBJ1-5, with TRBD1 as a possible D gene (5 bases). The CDR3 runs 15 residues. From germline, CDR1 is SGHRS and CDR2 YFSETQ. With 0 bases removed from V and 6 bases from J, the gap between germline ends came to 13 bases. The CDR3 is CASSLGWGPGQPQHF. The CDR3 DNA reads TGCGCCAGCAGCTTGGGGTGGGGACCCGGTCAGCCCCAGCATTTT.

The CDR3 here is CASSSPRDGTSTDTQYF. In DNA form, the CDR3 reads TGCGCCAGCAGCTCCCCAAGGGACGGCACTAGCACAGATACGCAGTATTTT. The V and J genes are TRBV10-2 and TRBJ2-3; TRBD1 or TRBD2 may be the D gene (5 bases each). The CDR3 runs to 17 residues. Trimming pared 6 bases from V and 0 bases from J, leaving 19 bases between. The V gene's germline CDR1 is WSHSY and CDR2 SAAADI.

This clonotype was seen many times. The chain joins TRBV20-1 to TRBJ2-7, with TRBD2 identical over 16 bases. Germline V lookup: CDR1 DFQATT, CDR2 SNEGSKA (reference sequence). The CDR3 has 15 amino acids. With V trimmed by 5 bases and J by 5 bases, 6 bases remained unmatched. CDR3 nucleotide sequence: TGCAGTGCTCCGGGGACTAGCGGGAGGGCCAACGAGCAGTACTTC. Protein sequence: CSAPGTSGRANEQYF.

This clonotype was counted many times. The chain employs TRBV7-9 and TRBJ2-7; D call uncertain. Trimming took off 2 bases at V and 3 bases at J, with 11 bases between the two ends. Per germline, CDR1 SEHNR and CDR2 FQNEAQ (reference sequence). This CDR3 region has 14 residues. For the CDR3, the DNA is TGTGCCAGCAGCTTACTCCCCGAAGGCTACGAGCAGTACTTC. Translation gives CASSLLPEGYEQYF.

In its sample, this clonotype was seen a few times. The chain employs TRBV5-5 and TRBJ2-7; 8 nucleotides agree with TRBD1. The CDR3 loop spans 14 amino acids. Unmatched junction bases numbered 4, after V lost 3 bases and J lost 2 bases. Germline assignment: CDR1 SGHKS and CDR2 YYEKEE (reference sequence). This CDR3 reads CASSSRTGTYEQYF. The CDR3 DNA sequence: TGTGCCAGCAGCTCCCGGACAGGGACCTACGAGCAGTACTTC.

This clonotype has at least ten counts. V gene TRBV29-1 combines with J gene TRBJ1-1; 7 bases are a match to TRBD1. After removal of 4 bases from V and 11 bases from J, the junction contained 7 bases not matched to a gene. The CDR3 length is 11 residues. The germline CDR1 and CDR2 sequences are SQVTM and ANQGSEA. The CDR3 nucleotides are TGCAGCGTTGCCGGGACAGAGAAGGCTTTCTTT. It translates to CSVAGTEKAFF.

This clonotype turned up a few times. The CDR3 here is CATSRAGSGELFF. The CDR3 DNA reads TGTGCCACCAGCAGGGCGGGATCCGGGGAGCTGTTTTTT. This sequence joins TRBV15 and TRBJ2-2, with D possibly TRBD2 on 6 matching bases. Germline values: CDR1 LNHNV, CDR2 YYDKDF (reference sequence). The V end lost 3 bases, the J end lost 6 bases, and 8 bases lay between the germline ends. The CDR3 loop spans 13 amino acids.

In its sample, this clonotype was seen a few times. The J gene is TRBJ2-5, the V gene TRBV11-2; D possibly corresponds to TRBD2 (5 bases). CDR3 length: 15 residues. The germline gives CDR1 SGHAT, CDR2 FQNNGV. Trimming removed 5 bases at V and 1 base at J, with 14 bases between. This chain's CDR3 is CASSPSPGFQETQYF. In DNA form, the CDR3 reads TGTGCCAGCAGCCCGAGCCCGGGATTCCAAGAGACCCAGTACTTC.

The table lists this clonotype with many counts. J is TRBJ2-2 and V is TRBV28, with 7 nucleotides matching TRBD2. This CDR3 has 14 amino acids. Trimming at V came to 6 bases and at J to 3 bases, leaving 4 bases not matched to a gene. Looked up from germline, CDR1 is MDHEN and CDR2 is SYDVKM. CDR3 loop: CASSPGRDTGELFF. Written as DNA, the CDR3 is TGTGCCAGCAGCCCAGGGAGGGACACCGGGGAGCTGTTTTTT. Full variable domain (remainder filled in from reference TRBV28 and TRBJ2-2): DVKVTQSSRYLVKRTGEKVFLECVQDMDHENMFWYRQDPGLGLRLIYFSYDVKMKEKGDIPEGYSVSREKKERFSLILESASTNQTSMYLCASSPGRDTGELFFGEGSRLTVL.